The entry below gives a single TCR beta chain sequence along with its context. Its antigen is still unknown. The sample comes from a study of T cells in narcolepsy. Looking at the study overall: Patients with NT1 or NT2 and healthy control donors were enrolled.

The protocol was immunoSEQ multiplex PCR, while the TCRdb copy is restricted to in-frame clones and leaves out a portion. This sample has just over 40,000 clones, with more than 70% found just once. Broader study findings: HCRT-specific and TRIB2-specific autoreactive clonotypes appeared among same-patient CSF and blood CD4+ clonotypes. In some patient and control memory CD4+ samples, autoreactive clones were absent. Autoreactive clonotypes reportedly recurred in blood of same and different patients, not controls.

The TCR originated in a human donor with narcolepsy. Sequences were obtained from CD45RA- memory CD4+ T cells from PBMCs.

CDR3 loop: CAISESASPKSYNEQFF. Written as DNA, the CDR3 is TGTGCCATCAGTGAGTCGGCTAGCCCCAAATCCTACAATGAGCAGTTCTTC. The J gene is TRBJ2-1, the V gene TRBV10-3; TRBD2 is a possible D gene (5 bases). Trimming stripped 0 bases from V and 1 base from J, with 13 bases between. The CDR3 has 17 amino acids. Germline V gene lookup returns CDR1 ENHRY and CDR2 SYGVKD.